These 8 T cell receptor beta chains share one sample of origin, sequenced in a study of spatial heterogeneity in lung cancer. Each CDR3 protein gets one entry after TCRdb re-called the 5' RACE reads with MiXCR. Of more than 800 distinct CDR3 sequences listed, under 30% were seen once; the top ten hold over 15%. The time point was: sample taken at primary tumor resection. Their specific antigens are unknown. Study-wide results and limits: Expanded intratumoral alpha and beta TCR counts tracked tumor mutation counts.

Here the sequenced sample was lung tumor tissue, taken at surgery. The receptors originated from a male donor with early-stage non-small cell lung cancer.

This clonotype was observed a few times. The library was prepared for alpha chains; this beta chain is a stray read, so its frequency means little. The chain carries TRBV24-1 and TRBJ2-3; TRBD2 aligns across 12 bases. J gave up 5 bases and V 7 bases, and 9 bases lay outside the gene matches. The CDR3 is 16 amino acids. The germline gives CDR1 KGHDR, CDR2 SFDVKD. The CDR3 loop reads CATSGGTSGRGDTQYF. The CDR3 bases are TGTGCCACCAGCGGCGGGACTAGCGGGCGGGGAGATACGCAGTATTTT.

For this clonotype: The size of this beta chain means little, since it is a stray read in a library made for alpha chains. This chain uses TRBV11-2 with TRBJ2-1; tentative D call: TRBD2 (7 bases). Germline-derived CDR1 and CDR2 are SGHAT and FQNNGV. The CDR3 runs 14 residues. Trimming pared 7 bases from V and 8 bases from J, leaving 18 bases between. The DNA for the CDR3 is TGTGCCAGCATCCGGGGGGCGGGTTCGGATGAGCAGTTCTTC. Protein: CASIRGAGSDEQFF. Using reference TRBV11-2 and TRBJ2-1 for the parts outside the CDR3, the full variable domain is EAGVAQSPRYKIIEKRQSVAFWCNPISGHATLYWYQQILGQGPKLLIQFQNNGVVDDSQLPKDRFSAERLKGVDSTLKIQPAKLEDSAVYLCASIRGAGSDEQFFGPGTRLTVL.

This clonotype turned up a few times. This beta chain is a stray sequence in a library constructed for alpha chains; its clone size is not meaningful. V gene TRBV28 combines with J gene TRBJ2-4, with 7 bases matching TRBD2. The germline gives CDR1 MDHEN, CDR2 SYDVKM. CDR3 length: 15 amino acids. Trimming cost V 7 bases and J 5 bases; bases outside gene matches: 11. The CDR3 loop reads CASTPAQGGENIQYF. In DNA, the CDR3 is TGTGCCAGCACCCCCGCTCAGGGAGGGGAAAACATTCAGTACTTC.

For this clonotype: Being off target in a library aimed at alpha chains, this beta chain has a size of little meaning. CDR3 in DNA: TGTGCCAGCAGCTTAAAAGGGTCTAGCGGGCCCTCACCGTTGGGGACCCAGTACTTC. Translated, it gives CASSLKGSSGPSPLGTQYF. This chain links TRBV7-3 with TRBJ2-5; 8 nucleotides match TRBD2. This CDR3 contains 19 residues. Germline CDR1 reads SGHTA; CDR2 reads FQGTGA. Trimming took 1 base from V and 7 from J; bases not matched to a gene: 20.

By sample fraction, this clonotype is large. A library prepared for alpha chains yielded this beta chain as an off-target read; its size is of little meaning. The V and J genes are TRBV27 and TRBJ2-3, with a weak D call TRBD2 (6 bases). Germline V CDR1 and CDR2: MNHEY, SMNVEV (reference sequence). Trimming shortened V by 4 bases and J by 4 bases, and 15 bases separated the two germline ends. The CDR3 sequence is 15 residues long. This chain's CDR3 is CASSSLAGWADTQYF. CDR3 nucleotide sequence: TGTGCCAGCAGTTCCTTGGCGGGATGGGCAGATACGCAGTATTTT.

To note about this clonotype: This beta chain represents an off-target read in a library built for alpha chains; its size is of limited meaning. V and J are TRBV7-9 and TRBJ2-7; TRBD2 is a possible D gene (6 bases). Trimming removed 2 bases at V and 7 bases at J, with 9 bases between. Germline assignment: CDR1 SEHNR and CDR2 FQNEAQ (reference sequence). The CDR3 is 12 residues long. This CDR3 reads CASSLLGREQYF. The CDR3 DNA is TGTGCCAGCAGCTTACTCGGGAGAGAGCAGTACTTC.

In this sample, this clonotype is large. For a library built for alpha chains, this beta chain is a stray read; little rests on its size. The chain joins TRBV7-9 to TRBJ2-1; perhaps D is TRBD1 or TRBD2 (6 bases each). The germline V and J ends were trimmed by 3 bases and 8 bases, with 23 bases remaining between them. The germline V gene encodes CDR1 SEHNR and CDR2 FQNEAQ (reference sequence). This CDR3 comprises 17 residues. The CDR3 DNA reads as TGTGCCAGCAGCTTTTTCCCAGCACAGGGAGGAGAGCATGAGCAGTTCTTC. This sequence encodes CASSFFPAQGGEHEQFF.

Concerning this clonotype itself: At one boundary the junction diverges from the germline segment, which might be a read error. A library made for alpha chains picked up this beta chain off target, so its size means little. The chain recombines TRBV28 with TRBJ2-5, with D maybe TRBD1 (6 bases). The CDR3 runs to 14 residues. From germline, CDR1 is MDHEN and CDR2 SYDVKM. CDR3 bases: TGTGCCAGCAGTTTACCCCAGGGGAGAGAGACCCAGTCCTTC. Translating it yields CASSLPQGRETQSF.